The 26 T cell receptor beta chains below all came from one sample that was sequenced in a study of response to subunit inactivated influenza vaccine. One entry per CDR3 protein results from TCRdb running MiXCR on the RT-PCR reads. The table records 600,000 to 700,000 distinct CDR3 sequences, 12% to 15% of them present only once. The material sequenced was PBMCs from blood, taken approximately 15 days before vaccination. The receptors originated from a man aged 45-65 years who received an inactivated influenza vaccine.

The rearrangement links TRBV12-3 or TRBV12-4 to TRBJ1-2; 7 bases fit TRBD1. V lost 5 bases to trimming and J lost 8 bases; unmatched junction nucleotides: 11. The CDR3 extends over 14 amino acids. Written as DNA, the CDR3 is TGTGCCAGCAGTCCGAACCGACAGGGAATAGGCTACACCTTC. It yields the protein CASSPNRQGIGYTF.

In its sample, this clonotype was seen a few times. The CDR3 reads CASSQARYSEETQYF. For the CDR3, the DNA is TGCGCCAGCAGCCAAGCTAGATACTCCGAAGAGACCCAGTACTTC. J is TRBJ2-5 and V is TRBV4-1; D is uncertain. This CDR3 is 15 amino acids long. The V gene's germline CDR1 is MGHRA and CDR2 YSYEKL. Trimming removed 1 base from V and 3 bases from J, with 12 bases in between.

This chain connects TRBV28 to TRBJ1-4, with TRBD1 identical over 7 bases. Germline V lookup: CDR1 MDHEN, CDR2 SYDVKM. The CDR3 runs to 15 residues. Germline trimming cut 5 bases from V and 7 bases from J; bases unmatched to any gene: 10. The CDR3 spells CASSLDRVWVEKLFF. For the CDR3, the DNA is TGTGCCAGCAGTCTCGACAGGGTGTGGGTTGAAAAACTGTTTTTT.

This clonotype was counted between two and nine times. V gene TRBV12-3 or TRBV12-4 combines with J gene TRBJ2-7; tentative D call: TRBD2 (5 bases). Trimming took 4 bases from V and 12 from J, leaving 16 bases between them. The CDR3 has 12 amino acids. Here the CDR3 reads CASSSDFTLPYF. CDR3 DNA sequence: TGTGCCAGCAGTTCGGACTTTACCTTGCCGTACTTC.

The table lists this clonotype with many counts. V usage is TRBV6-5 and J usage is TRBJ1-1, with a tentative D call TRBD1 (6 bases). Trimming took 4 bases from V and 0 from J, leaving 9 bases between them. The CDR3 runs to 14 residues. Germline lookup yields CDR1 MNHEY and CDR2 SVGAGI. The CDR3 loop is CASSLQGMNTEAFF. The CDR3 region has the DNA TGTGCCAGCAGTTTACAGGGCATGAACACTGAAGCTTTCTTT.

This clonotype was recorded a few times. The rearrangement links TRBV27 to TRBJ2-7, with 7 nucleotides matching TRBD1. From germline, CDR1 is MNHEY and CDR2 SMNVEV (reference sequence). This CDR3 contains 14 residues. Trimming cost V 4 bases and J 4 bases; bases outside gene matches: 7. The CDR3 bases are TGTGCCAGCAGTTACGGGACAGAACCTTACGAGCAGTACTTC. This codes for CASSYGTEPYEQYF.

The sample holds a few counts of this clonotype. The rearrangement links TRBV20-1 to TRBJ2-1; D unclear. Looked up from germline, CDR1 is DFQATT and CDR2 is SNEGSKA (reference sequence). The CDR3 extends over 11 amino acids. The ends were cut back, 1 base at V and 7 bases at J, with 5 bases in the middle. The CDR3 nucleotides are TGCAGTGCTAGAGTTGGTAATGAGCAGTTCTTC. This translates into CSARVGNEQFF.

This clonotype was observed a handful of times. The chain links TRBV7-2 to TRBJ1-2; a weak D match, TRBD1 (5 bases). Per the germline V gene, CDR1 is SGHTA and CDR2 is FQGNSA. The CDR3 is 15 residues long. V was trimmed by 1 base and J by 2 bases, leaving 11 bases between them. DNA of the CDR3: TGTGCCAGCAGCTTAGTCGGGACCCTGAACTATGGCTACACCTTC. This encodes CASSLVGTLNYGYTF.

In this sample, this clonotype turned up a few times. This CDR3 is CASSPTNKETQYF. In nucleotides, the CDR3 is TGCGCCAGCAGCCCCACAAACAAAGAGACCCAGTACTTC. The V and J genes are TRBV5-1 and TRBJ2-5; the D is unclear. The CDR3 is made up of 13 amino acids. CDR1 is SGHRS and CDR2 is YFSETQ in the germline V gene. The V end lost 4 bases, the J end lost 3 bases, and 10 bases lay between the germline ends.

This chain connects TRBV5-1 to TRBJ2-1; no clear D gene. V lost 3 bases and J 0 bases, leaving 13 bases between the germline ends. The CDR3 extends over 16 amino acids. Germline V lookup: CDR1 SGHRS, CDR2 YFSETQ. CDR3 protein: CASSSIQTSSYNEQFF. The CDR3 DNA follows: TGCGCCAGCAGCTCGATACAGACCAGCTCCTACAATGAGCAGTTCTTC.

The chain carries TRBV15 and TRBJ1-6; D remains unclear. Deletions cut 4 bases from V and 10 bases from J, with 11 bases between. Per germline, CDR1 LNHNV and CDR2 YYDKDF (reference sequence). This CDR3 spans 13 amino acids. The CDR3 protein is CATSIEGGSPLHF. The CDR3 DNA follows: TGTGCCACCAGCATAGAGGGTGGCTCACCCCTCCACTTT.

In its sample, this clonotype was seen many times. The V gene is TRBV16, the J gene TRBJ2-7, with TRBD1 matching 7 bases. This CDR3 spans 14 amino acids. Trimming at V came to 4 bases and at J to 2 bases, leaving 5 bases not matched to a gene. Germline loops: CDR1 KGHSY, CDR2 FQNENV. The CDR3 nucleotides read TGTGCCAGCAGCCCTAATACAGGGGCCTACGAGCAGTACTTC. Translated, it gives CASSPNTGAYEQYF.

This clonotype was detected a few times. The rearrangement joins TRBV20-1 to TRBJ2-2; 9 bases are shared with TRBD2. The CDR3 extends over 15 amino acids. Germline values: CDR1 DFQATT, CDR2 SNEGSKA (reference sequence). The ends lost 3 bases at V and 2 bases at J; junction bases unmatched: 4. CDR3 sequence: CSASAGGRNTGELFF. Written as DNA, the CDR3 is TGCAGTGCTAGTGCGGGGGGGCGAAACACCGGGGAGCTGTTTTTT.

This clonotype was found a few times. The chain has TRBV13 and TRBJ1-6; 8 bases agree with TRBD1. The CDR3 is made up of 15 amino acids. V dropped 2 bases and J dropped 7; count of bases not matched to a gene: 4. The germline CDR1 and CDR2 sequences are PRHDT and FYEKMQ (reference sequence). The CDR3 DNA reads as TGTGCCAGCAGCTTAAACCAGGGGGCGAATTCACCCCTCCACTTT. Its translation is CASSLNQGANSPLHF.

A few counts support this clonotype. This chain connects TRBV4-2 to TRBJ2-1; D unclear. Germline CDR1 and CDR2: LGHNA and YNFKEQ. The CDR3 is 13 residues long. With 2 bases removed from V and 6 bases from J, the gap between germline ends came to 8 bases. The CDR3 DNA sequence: TGTGCCAGCAGCCAATTCGTGTCCAATGAGCAGTTCTTC. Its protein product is CASSQFVSNEQFF.

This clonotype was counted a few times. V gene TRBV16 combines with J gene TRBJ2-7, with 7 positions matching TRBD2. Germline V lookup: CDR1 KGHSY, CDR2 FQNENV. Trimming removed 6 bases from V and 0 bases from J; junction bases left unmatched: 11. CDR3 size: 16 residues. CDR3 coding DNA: TGTGCCAGCAGTCTCCCGGCGGGGGAGAGCTCCTACGAGCAGTACTTC. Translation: CASSLPAGESSYEQYF. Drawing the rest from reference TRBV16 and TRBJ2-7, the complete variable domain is GEEVAQTPKHLVRGEGQKAKLYCAPIKGHSYVFWYQQVLKNEFKFLISFQNENVFDETGMPKERFSAKCLPNSPCSLEIQATKLEDSAVYFCASSLPAGESSYEQYFGPGTRLTVT.

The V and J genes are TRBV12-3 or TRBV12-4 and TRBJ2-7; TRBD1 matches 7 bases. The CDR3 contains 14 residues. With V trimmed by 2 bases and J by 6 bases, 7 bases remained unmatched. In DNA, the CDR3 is TGTGCCAGCAGTTTAAATCAGGGGGTGAGCGAGCAGTACTTC. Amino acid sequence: CASSLNQGVSEQYF.

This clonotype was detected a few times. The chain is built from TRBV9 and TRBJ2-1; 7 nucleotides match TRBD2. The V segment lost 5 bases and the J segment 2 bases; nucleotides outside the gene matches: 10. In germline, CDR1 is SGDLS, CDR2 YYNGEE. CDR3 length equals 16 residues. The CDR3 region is CASSFSSGTAYNEQFF. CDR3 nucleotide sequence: TGTGCCAGCAGTTTCTCTAGCGGCACAGCCTACAATGAGCAGTTCTTC.

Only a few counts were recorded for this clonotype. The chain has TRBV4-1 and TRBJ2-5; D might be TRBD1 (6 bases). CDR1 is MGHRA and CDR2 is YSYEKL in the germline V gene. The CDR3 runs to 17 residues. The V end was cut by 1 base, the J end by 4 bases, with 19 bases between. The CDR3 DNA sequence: TGCGCCAGCAGCCAAGGGAAGGTTACAGGGATTCCAGAGACCCAGTACTTC. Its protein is CASSQGKVTGIPETQYF.

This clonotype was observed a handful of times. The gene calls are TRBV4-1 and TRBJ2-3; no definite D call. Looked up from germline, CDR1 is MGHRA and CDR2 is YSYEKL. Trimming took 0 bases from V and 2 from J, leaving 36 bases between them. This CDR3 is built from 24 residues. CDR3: CASSQDFWGNDGAERPRDTDTQYF. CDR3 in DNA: TGCGCCAGCAGCCAAGATTTTTGGGGAAACGACGGCGCCGAACGGCCCCGAGACACAGATACGCAGTATTTT.

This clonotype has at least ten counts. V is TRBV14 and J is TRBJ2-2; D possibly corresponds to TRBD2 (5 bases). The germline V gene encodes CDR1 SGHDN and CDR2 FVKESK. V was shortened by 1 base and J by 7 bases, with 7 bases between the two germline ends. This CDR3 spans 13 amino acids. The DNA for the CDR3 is TGTGCCAGCAGCCAAGGAGGGAACGGGGAGCTGTTTTTT. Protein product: CASSQGGNGELFF.

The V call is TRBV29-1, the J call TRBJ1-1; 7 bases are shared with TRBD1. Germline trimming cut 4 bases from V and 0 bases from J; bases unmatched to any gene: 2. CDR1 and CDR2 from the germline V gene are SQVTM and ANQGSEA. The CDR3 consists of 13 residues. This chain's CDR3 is CSVAQGVNTEAFF. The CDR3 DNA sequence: TGCAGCGTTGCCCAGGGGGTGAACACTGAAGCTTTCTTT.

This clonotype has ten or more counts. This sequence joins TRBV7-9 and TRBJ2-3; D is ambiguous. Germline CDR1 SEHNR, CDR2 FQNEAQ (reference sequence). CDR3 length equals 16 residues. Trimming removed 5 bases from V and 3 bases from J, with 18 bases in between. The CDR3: CASSPPLPGSTDTQYF. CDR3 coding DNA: TGTGCCAGCAGCCCCCCCCTGCCGGGCTCGACAGATACGCAGTATTTT.

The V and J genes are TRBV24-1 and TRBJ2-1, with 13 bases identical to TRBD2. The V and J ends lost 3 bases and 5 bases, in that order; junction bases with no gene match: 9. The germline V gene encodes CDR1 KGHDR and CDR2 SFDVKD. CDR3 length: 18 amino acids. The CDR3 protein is CATSDVQWTSGSHNEQFF. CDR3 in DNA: TGTGCCACCAGTGATGTTCAATGGACTAGCGGGAGCCACAATGAGCAGTTCTTC.

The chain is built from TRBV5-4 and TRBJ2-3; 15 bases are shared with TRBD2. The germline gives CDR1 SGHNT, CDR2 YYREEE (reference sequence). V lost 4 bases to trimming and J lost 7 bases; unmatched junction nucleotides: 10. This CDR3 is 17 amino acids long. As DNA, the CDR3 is TGTGCCAGCAGCAGCGGGACTAGCGGGAGGAGGCGGTATACGCAGTATTTT. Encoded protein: CASSSGTSGRRRYTQYF.

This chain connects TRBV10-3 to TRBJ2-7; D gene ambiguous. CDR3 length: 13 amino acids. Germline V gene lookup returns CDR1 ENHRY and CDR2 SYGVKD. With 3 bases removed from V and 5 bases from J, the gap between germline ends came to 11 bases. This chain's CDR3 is CAISDTGADEQYF. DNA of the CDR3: TGTGCCATCAGTGATACGGGTGCGGACGAGCAGTACTTC.